The clone carrying this T cell receptor beta chain was recorded a few times. This specimen comes from a study of T-cell memory formation after mild COVID-19. TCRdb processed the 5' RACE reads anew with MiXCR; each CDR3 protein has one entry. The data contain roughly 58,000 distinct CDR3 sequences, more than 8% of them singletons. CDR1 and CDR2 (germline): SGHTA, FQGTGA. The CDR3 runs to 15 residues. Germline trimming cut 4 bases from V and 5 bases from J; bases unmatched to any gene: 10. The rearrangement joins TRBV7-3 to TRBJ1-2, with 7 bases aligning to TRBD1. Material for sequencing was PBMCs or a T cell subset sorted from them (not recorded which). The clonotype was recovered from a man younger than 30 who had mild COVID-19 (a few samples of this study predate the infection). Cell type and time point are not known. CDR3: CASSSSGGLGYGYTF. The CDR3 DNA sequence: TGTGCCAGCAGCTCATCAGGGGGACTGGGGTATGGCTACACCTTC.